The 23 T cell receptor beta chains below were found in one sample sequenced in a study of blood T cell repertoires in COVID-19. Here immunoSEQ multiplex PCR was the method, and the copy in TCRdb shows in-frame clones only, minus some. The sample has roughly 180,000 clones, around 88% seen once; the top ten hold approximately 4%. The specimen sequenced was PBMCs or T cells enriched from blood (not recorded which). These receptors were taken from a woman between 50 and 59 years old in a cohort exposed to, infected with or recovered from COVID-19 (not recorded which).

This clone was found once. This rearrangement joins TRBV9 to TRBJ1-1; TRBD1 agrees at 8 bases. The CDR3 length is 15 residues. Germline V gene sequence: CDR1 SGDLS, CDR2 YYNGEE. V trimming: 0 bases; J trimming: 7 bases; junction bases outside the gene matches: 8. The CDR3 DNA is TGTGCCAGCAGCGTAGATGGCAGGGGGCAAGGTGAAGCTTTCTTT. Translation: CASSVDGRGQGEAFF.

CDR3 DNA: TGTGCCAGCAGTGAAGCGGGCGGGGAGGCGGATACGCAGTATTTT. Translating it yields CASSEAGGEADTQYF. The V and J genes are TRBV2 and TRBJ2-3; the D gene is possibly TRBD2 (6 bases). V lost 0 bases, J lost 6 bases, and 13 bases lay in between. CDR3 size: 15 residues. Germline values: CDR1 SNHLY, CDR2 FYNNEI. Supplemented by reference TRBV2 and TRBJ2-3, the full variable domain reads EPEVTQTPSHQVTQMGQEVILRCVPISNHLYFYWYRQILGQKVEFLVSFYNNEISEKSEIFDDQFSVERPDGSNFTLKIRSTKLEDSAMYFCASSEAGGEADTQYFGPGTRLTVL.

The chain links TRBV19 to TRBJ1-5; the match to TRBD1 covers 11 bases. CDR3 size: 17 residues. Germline V gene sequence: CDR1 LNHDA, CDR2 SQIVND (reference sequence). V lost 4 bases to trimming and J lost 5 bases; unmatched junction nucleotides: 10. Written as DNA, the CDR3 is TGTGCCAGTAGTAGAAACGCCGGGACAGGGGGGGATCAGCCCCAGCATTTT. The encoded protein is CASSRNAGTGGDQPQHF.

V gene TRBV19 combines with J gene TRBJ1-5, with 8 bases matching TRBD1. Germline V CDR1 and CDR2: LNHDA, SQIVND (reference sequence). Losses at the gene ends were 4 bases for V and 3 bases for J; bases not matched to a gene: 8. The CDR3 has 16 amino acids. CDR3 DNA: TGTGCCAGTAGTAGCGGTAACAGGGGGGCCAATCAGCCCCAGCATTTT. Encoded protein: CASSSGNRGANQPQHF.

The J gene is TRBJ1-3, the V gene TRBV7-2; 7 bases match TRBD1. Germline V CDR1 and CDR2: SGHTA, FQGNSA. The CDR3 length is 16 residues. V lost 4 bases and J lost 4; bases outside the gene matches: 10. The chain's CDR3 is CASSSDRERVGNTIYF. In nucleotides, the CDR3 is TGTGCCAGCAGCTCCGACAGGGAGAGAGTAGGAAACACCATATATTTT.

This chain joins TRBV5-5 and TRBJ1-1; no reliable D call. V was trimmed by 10 bases and J by 0 bases, leaving 16 bases between them. The CDR3 loop spans 14 amino acids. Germline values: CDR1 SGHKS, CDR2 YYEKEE (reference sequence). CDR3 DNA sequence: TGTGCCGCAAGAAAGGAGGCTCTGAACACTGAAGCTTTCTTT. Protein sequence: CAARKEALNTEAFF.

This rearrangement joins TRBV14 to TRBJ2-2, with TRBD2 identical over 13 bases. J gave up 4 bases and V 3 bases, and 8 bases lay outside the gene matches. Germline V gene lookup returns CDR1 SGHDN and CDR2 FVKESK. This CDR3 region has 18 residues. The CDR3 reads CASSHPGTSGTITGELFF. CDR3 nucleotide sequence: TGTGCCAGCAGCCATCCCGGGACTAGCGGGACAATCACCGGGGAGCTGTTTTTT.

The chain joins TRBV18 to TRBJ1-4; TRBD1 is a possible D gene (6 bases). V was cut by 5 bases and J by 7 bases, with 11 bases left in between. The CDR3 has 13 amino acids. From germline, CDR1 is KGHSH and CDR2 LQKENI. This CDR3 is CASSSDSGEKLFF. In nucleotides, the CDR3 is TGTGCCAGCTCATCGGACAGCGGTGAAAAACTGTTTTTT.

The chain carries TRBV11-2 and TRBJ1-3; no clear D. The V and J ends lost 3 bases and 0 bases respectively, with 9 bases between them. The germline CDR1 and CDR2 sequences are SGHAT and FQNNGV. The CDR3 is made up of 15 amino acids. CDR3 DNA sequence: TGTGCCAGCAGCTTTAGCCTGTACTCTGGAAACACCATATATTTT. Translating it yields CASSFSLYSGNTIYF.

The chain carries TRBV24-1 and TRBJ2-1; 10 bases agree with TRBD1. The trim removed 8 bases at V and 8 bases at J, leaving 8 bases unmatched. This CDR3 region has 14 residues. The germline V gene encodes CDR1 KGHDR and CDR2 SFDVKD. CDR3 in DNA: TGTGCCACCACCCCGGGACAGGGGTTTTATGAGCAGTTCTTC. This codes for CATTPGQGFYEQFF.

The J gene is TRBJ2-3, the V gene TRBV5-1; 7 bases are a match to TRBD2. V lost 2 bases and J lost 3; bases outside the gene matches: 6. Germline assignment: CDR1 SGHRS and CDR2 YFSETQ. CDR3 size: 15 residues. The CDR3 DNA reads TGCGCCAGCAGCTTCACGAGCGGGACTACAGATACGCAGTATTTT. It encodes CASSFTSGTTDTQYF.

This chain joins TRBV29-1 and TRBJ1-2; TRBD1 matches at 7 bases. V lost 1 base to trimming and J lost 0 bases; unmatched junction nucleotides: 11. Germline V gene lookup returns CDR1 SQVTM and CDR2 ANQGSEA. The CDR3 length is 17 residues. This CDR3 reads CSVEGRDSLSPNYGYTF. The DNA of the CDR3 is TGCAGCGTTGAAGGCCGGGACAGCCTAAGTCCTAACTATGGCTACACCTTC.

This chain joins TRBV5-6 and TRBJ2-3; D is uncertain. The length of the CDR3 is 15 residues. Per the germline V gene, CDR1 is SGHDT and CDR2 is YYEEEE. Between the trimmed V and J ends, which lost 0 bases and 3 bases, there was a span of 11 bases. DNA for the CDR3: TGTGCCAGCAGCTTGGTGACTCGGCGAACAGATACGCAGTATTTT. Translating it yields CASSLVTRRTDTQYF.

The chain uses TRBV3-1 (or the pseudogene TRBV3-2) and TRBJ2-2, with D possibly TRBD2 on 7 matching bases. CDR3 length: 16 amino acids. V lost 2 bases, J lost 0 bases, and 10 bases lay in between. The germline CDR1 and CDR2 sequences are LGHDT and YNNKEL (reference sequence). The CDR3 here is CASSQRGTTNTGELFF. CDR3 DNA: TGTGCCAGCAGCCAAAGGGGGACTACGAACACCGGGGAGCTGTTTTTT.

This chain uses TRBV5-4 with TRBJ2-3; 12 nucleotides align to TRBD2. The V segment lost 4 bases and the J segment 4 bases; nucleotides outside the gene matches: 7. This CDR3 region has 16 residues. Germline CDR1 reads SGHNT; CDR2 reads YYREEE (reference sequence). The CDR3: CASSRTSGRPADTQYF. The DNA of the CDR3 is TGTGCCAGCAGCCGAACTAGCGGGAGGCCCGCAGATACGCAGTATTTT.

This sequence joins TRBV5-1 and TRBJ1-5, with a possible D match to TRBD1 (5 bases). V lost 4 bases and J lost 7, with 15 bases in between. Germline V lookup: CDR1 SGHRS, CDR2 YFSETQ. The CDR3 has 14 residues. CDR3 loop: CASSTTDCGQPQHF. The CDR3 region has the DNA TGCGCCAGCAGCACGACAGATTGCGGACAGCCCCAGCATTTT. Variable domain in full (rest from reference TRBV5-1 and TRBJ1-5): KAGVTQTPRYLIKTRGQQVTLSCSPISGHRSVSWYQQTPGQGLQFLFEYFSETQRNKGNFPGRFSGRQFSNSRSEMNVSTLELGDSALYLCASSTTDCGQPQHFGDGTRLSIL.

As to this clone: The junction and the germline gene differ at one end; a read error may be behind it. CDR3 protein: CAGSEVSSGRGIVEQFF. The CDR3 bases are TGTGCCGGCAGTGAAGTTTCTAGCGGGAGGGGAATTGTTGAGCAGTTCTTC. This chain joins TRBV6-1 and TRBJ2-1, with TRBD2 identical over 12 bases. The CDR3 runs to 17 residues. Germline CDR1 and CDR2: MNHNS and SASEGT.

This rearrangement joins TRBV19 to TRBJ1-5, with D uncertain. Trimming shortened V by 8 bases and J by 2 bases, and 13 bases separated the two germline ends. Germline loops: CDR1 LNHDA, CDR2 SQIVND (reference sequence). The CDR3 runs 14 residues. CDR3 amino acids: CASADPRGNQPQHF. The CDR3 bases are TGTGCCAGTGCCGACCCGAGGGGCAATCAGCCCCAGCATTTT.

This chain uses TRBV27 with TRBJ1-1, with D uncertain. Trimming took off 5 bases at V and 2 bases at J, with 9 bases between the two ends. Germline values: CDR1 MNHEY, CDR2 SMNVEV (reference sequence). This CDR3 comprises 13 residues. The CDR3 bases are TGTGCCAGCAGTCCCAGTCCAAACACTGAAGCTTTCTTT. Its translation: CASSPSPNTEAFF.

The chain carries TRBV24-1 and TRBJ1-5; D might be TRBD1 (5 bases). This CDR3 contains 15 residues. The germline V gene has CDR1 KGHDR and CDR2 SFDVKD. The V gene lost 10 bases and the J gene lost 2 bases, with 17 bases spanning the gap. CDR3 sequence reads: CATQGGSGGNQPQHF. The CDR3 DNA reads as TGTGCCACTCAGGGAGGGTCCGGGGGCAATCAGCCCCAGCATTTT.

This clone occurred once. The rearrangement uses TRBV27 and TRBJ2-7; TRBD1 agrees at 9 bases. V lost 0 bases to trimming and J lost 2 bases; unmatched junction nucleotides: 8. Germline CDR1 and CDR2: MNHEY and SMNVEV (reference sequence). The length of the CDR3 is 17 residues. The CDR3 loop is CASSLSLGGQGTYEQYF. The CDR3 region has the DNA TGTGCCAGCAGTTTATCCCTCGGTGGACAGGGGACCTACGAGCAGTACTTC.

This clone was detected only a few times. The V and J genes are TRBV6-5 and TRBJ2-7, with TRBD2 matching 8 bases. Trimming at V came to 7 bases and at J to 3 bases, leaving 8 bases not matched to a gene. CDR1 is MNHEY and CDR2 is SVGAGI in the germline V gene. CDR3 length equals 14 residues. CDR3 sequence: CASTSVLADYEQYF. Here the CDR3 DNA reads TGTGCCAGCACCTCGGTACTAGCGGACTACGAGCAGTACTTC.

The chain has TRBV4-1 and TRBJ1-1, with 9 bases matching TRBD1. V shed 4 bases and J 4 bases; nucleotides not matched to a gene: 7. CDR3 length: 15 amino acids. CDR1 and CDR2 (germline): MGHRA, YSYEKL. The CDR3, as DNA: TGCGCCAGCAGCCGGGGGGACAGGGACATCACTGAAGCTTTCTTT. Translated, it gives CASSRGDRDITEAFF.